The clone carrying this T cell receptor (beta chain) was picked up a small number of times. Its antigen is undetermined. These data belong to a study of cytomegalovirus exposure and HLA in healthy donors. Study results and caveats: Based on reports, TCR beta sequences accurately predicted HLA-A and HLA-B alleles for most subjects. Earlier analysis yielded a pattern in which most TCR beta V segments were productive about 90% or about 30% of the time. In a later analysis, a missense DCLRE1C variant was linked to TCR beta V- and J-gene trimming. After further analysis at a later stage, 15,000 to 20,000 TCR beta sequences were associated with HLA alleles at 0.05 false discovery rate.

60 Vbeta and 13 Jbeta primers were used in PCR. Only in-frame clones appear in the TCRdb table, and some are missing; sequencing was by immunoSEQ multiplex PCR. Here the sample spans about 120,000 clones, around 79% being singletons. Germline lookup yields CDR1 SNHLY and CDR2 FYNNEI. With 7 bases removed from V and 0 bases from J, the gap between germline ends came to 12 bases. The CDR3 length is 15 residues. Specimen: PBMCs. The source is a woman in her late teens or twenties in good health and CMV-seronegative. The V and J genes are TRBV2 and TRBJ1-4; D perhaps matches TRBD1 (6 bases). CDR3 in amino acids: CASTLGGATNEKLFF. CDR3 in DNA: TGTGCCAGCACCCTAGGGGGAGCAACTAATGAAAAACTGTTTTTT.